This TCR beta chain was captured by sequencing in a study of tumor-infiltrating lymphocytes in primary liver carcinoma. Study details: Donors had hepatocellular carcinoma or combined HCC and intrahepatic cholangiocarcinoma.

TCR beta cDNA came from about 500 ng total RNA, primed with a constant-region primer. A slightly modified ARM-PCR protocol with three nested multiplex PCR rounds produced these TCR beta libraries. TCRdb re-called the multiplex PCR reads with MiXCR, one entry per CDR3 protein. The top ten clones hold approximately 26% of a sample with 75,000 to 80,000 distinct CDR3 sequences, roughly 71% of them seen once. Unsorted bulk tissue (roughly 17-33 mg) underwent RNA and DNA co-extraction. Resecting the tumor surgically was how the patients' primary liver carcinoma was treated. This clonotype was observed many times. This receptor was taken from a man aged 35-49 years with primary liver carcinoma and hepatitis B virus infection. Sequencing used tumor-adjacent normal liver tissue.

The CDR3 nucleotides are TGTGCCAGCAGTTTTGACGAAGGCAATGAGCAGTTCTTC. This gives the protein CASSFDEGNEQFF. The gene calls are TRBV12-3 or TRBV12-4 and TRBJ2-1, with D uncertain. Trimming pared 3 bases from V and 6 bases from J, leaving 9 bases between. The CDR3 spans 13 residues.